This passage covers 7 T cell receptor beta chains from one sample sequenced in a study of T cell responses to AZD1222 COVID-19 vaccine. Repertoires were generated with immunoSEQ multiplex PCR, while TCRdb's copy carries only in-frame clones and drops some. Here the sample spans about 130,000 clones, 86% being singletons. The sample consisted of peripheral blood, taken on day 0 of AZD1222 vaccination. The receptors stem from an adult in good health.

This clone was recorded once. This rearrangement joins TRBV7-9 to TRBJ2-3, with 12 positions matching TRBD1. The V gene end was trimmed by 10 bases and the J gene end by 4 bases; junction bases not matched to a gene: 18. Germline values: CDR1 SEHNR, CDR2 FQNEAQ (reference sequence). This CDR3 is built from 18 residues. The CDR3 protein is CATQLGQGAGRDPDTQYF. CDR3 DNA: TGTGCCACCCAGCTGGGACAGGGGGCAGGACGGGACCCAGATACGCAGTATTTT.

The chain couples TRBV19 to TRBJ1-5; unclear D gene. Germline V gene data show CDR1 as LNHDA and CDR2 as SQIVND (reference sequence). CDR3 length: 14 amino acids. The V end lost 4 bases, the J end lost 9 bases, and 16 bases lay between the germline ends. CDR3 sequence reads: CASSTTGARMPQHF. The CDR3 DNA reads as TGTGCCAGTAGTACTACGGGCGCCAGGATGCCCCAGCATTTT.

This clone occurred once. CDR3 sequence (DNA): TGTGCCAGCAGCGCCGGACTAGCGGGAGAGCTCGTCGGGGAGCTGTTTTTT. Translated: CASSAGLAGELVGELFF. V gene TRBV7-3 combines with J gene TRBJ2-2; 13 nucleotides agree with TRBD2. The ends lost 5 bases at V and 7 bases at J; junction bases unmatched: 10. Germline values: CDR1 SGHTA, CDR2 FQGTGA. The CDR3 is 17 residues long. Together with reference TRBV7-3 and TRBJ2-2, the CDR3 gives the full variable domain: GAGVSQTPSNKVTEKGKYVELRCDPISGHTALYWYRQSLGQGPEFLIYFQGTGAADDSGLPNDRFFAVRPEGSVSTLKIQRTERGDSAVYLCASSAGLAGELVGELFFGEGSRLTVL.

This rearrangement joins TRBV5-1 to TRBJ1-1; a weak D match, TRBD1 (5 bases). CDR1 and CDR2 (germline): SGHRS, YFSETQ. V was clipped by 1 base and J by 3 bases, with 13 bases between them. The CDR3 has 15 residues. Here the CDR3 DNA reads TGCGCCAGCAGCTTGTTTTGGGGGGGAGACACTGAAGCTTTCTTT. This encodes CASSLFWGGDTEAFF.

The rearrangement joins TRBV10-3 to TRBJ1-2, with TRBD1 as a possible D gene (5 bases). The CDR3 runs to 17 residues. The V end lost 0 bases, the J end lost 1 base, and 15 bases lay between the germline ends. The germline V gene encodes CDR1 ENHRY and CDR2 SYGVKD. The CDR3 DNA is TGTGCCATCAGTGAGTCTTCCAGGGAGGGAGGTAACTATGGCTACACCTTC. It specifies CAISESSREGGNYGYTF.

This chain connects TRBV4-1 to TRBJ1-2; 8 positions agree with TRBD1. The ends lost 0 bases at V and 0 bases at J; junction bases unmatched: 3. The germline V gene has CDR1 MGHRA and CDR2 YSYEKL. The CDR3 length is 16 residues. The CDR3 loop reads CASSQDKTGANYGYTF. CDR3 sequence (DNA): TGCGCCAGCAGCCAAGACAAGACAGGGGCTAACTATGGCTACACCTTC.

This clone was counted a single time. The CDR3: CASAQGPRELFF. CDR3 bases: TGTGCCAGTGCTCAGGGGCCGAGGGAGCTGTTTTTT. The J gene is TRBJ2-2, the V gene TRBV27, with D perhaps TRBD1 (6 bases). CDR1 and CDR2 (germline): MNHEY, SMNVEV (reference sequence). Trimming cost V 9 bases and J 9 bases, with 14 bases left between them. The CDR3 spans 12 residues.